This TCR beta chain was observed in a study of T cell changes during pregnancy in multiple sclerosis. Profiling relied on immunoSEQ multiplex PCR, and the TCRdb table lists in-frame clones only, not all of them. The table lists 65,000 to 85,000 clones, about 90% of them singletons, with over 1.3% in the top ten. Trimming stripped 0 bases from V and 11 bases from J, with 20 bases between. The CDR3 has 16 residues. Germline V gene sequence: CDR1 MGHRA, CDR2 YSYEKL. This TCR derives from a female donor with multiple sclerosis, enrolled in a pregnancy study. This sequence joins TRBV4-1 and TRBJ2-1; tentative D call: TRBD1 (5 bases). Source: peripheral blood, taken after pregnancy. Here the CDR3 DNA reads TGCGCCAGCAGCCAAGATAGGGCCCCAGGGTCTCCCCAGCAGTTCTTC. Protein product: CASSQDRAPGSPQQFF.